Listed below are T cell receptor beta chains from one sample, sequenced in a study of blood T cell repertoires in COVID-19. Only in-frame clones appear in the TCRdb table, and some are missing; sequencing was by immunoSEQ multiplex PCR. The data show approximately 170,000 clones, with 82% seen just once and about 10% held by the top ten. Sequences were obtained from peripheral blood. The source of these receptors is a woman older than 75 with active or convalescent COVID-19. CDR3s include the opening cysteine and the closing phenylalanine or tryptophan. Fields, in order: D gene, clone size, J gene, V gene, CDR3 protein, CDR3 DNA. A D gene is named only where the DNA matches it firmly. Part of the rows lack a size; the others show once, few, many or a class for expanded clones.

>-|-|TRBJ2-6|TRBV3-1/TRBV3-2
CASSQGPGGISGANVLTF
TGTGCCAGCAGCCAAGGTCCGGGGGGCATCTCTGGGGCCAACGTCCTGACTTTC
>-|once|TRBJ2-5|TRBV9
CASSVEGSETQYF
TGTGCCAGCAGCGTGGAGGGGTCGGAGACCCAGTACTTC
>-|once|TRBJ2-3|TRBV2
CASRRDNTDTQYF
TGTGCCAGCAGAAGGGACAACACAGATACGCAGTATTTT
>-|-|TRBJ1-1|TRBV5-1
CASSDRRGDTEAFF
TGCGCCAGCAGCGACCGGAGAGGCGACACTGAAGCTTTCTTT
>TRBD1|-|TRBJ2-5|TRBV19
CASSGPGQGQETQYF
TGTGCCAGTAGTGGGCCGGGACAGGGGCAAGAGACCCAGTACTTC
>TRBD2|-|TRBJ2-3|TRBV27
CASSLPGTSGSTDTQYF
TGTGCCAGCAGTTTACCGGGGACTAGCGGGAGCACAGATACGCAGTATTTT
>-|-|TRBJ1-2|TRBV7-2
CASSLVFGYGYTF
TGTGCCAGCAGCTTAGTTTTCGGGTATGGCTACACCTTC
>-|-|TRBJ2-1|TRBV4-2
CASSQASLGYSSYNEQFF
TGTGCCAGCAGCCAAGCCTCTCTCGGGTATTCCTCCTACAATGAGCAGTTCTTC
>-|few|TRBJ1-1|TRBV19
CASSTPGTTNTEAFF
TGTGCCAGTAGTACCCCCGGGACAACGAACACTGAAGCTTTCTTT
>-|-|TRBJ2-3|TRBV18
CASSPVGRGATDTQYF
TGTGCCAGCTCACCAGTCGGACGTGGGGCCACAGATACGCAGTATTTT
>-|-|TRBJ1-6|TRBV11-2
CASSLGGGSYNSPLHF
TGTGCCAGCAGCTTAGGCGGGGGCTCCTATAATTCACCCCTCCACTTT
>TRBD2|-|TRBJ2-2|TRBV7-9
CASSPWGGTSGNTGELFF
TGTGCCAGCAGCCCCTGGGGTGGGACTAGCGGCAACACCGGGGAGCTGTTTTTT
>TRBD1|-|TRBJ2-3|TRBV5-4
CASSSQGSSDTQYF
TGTGCCAGCAGCTCACAGGGGTCGTCAGATACGCAGTATTTT
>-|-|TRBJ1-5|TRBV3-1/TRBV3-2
CASSPGINQPQHF
TGTGCCAGCAGCCCAGGGATTAATCAGCCCCAGCATTTT
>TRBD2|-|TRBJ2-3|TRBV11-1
CASSPRLAGTDTQYF
TGTGCCAGCAGCCCTCGACTAGCTGGAACAGATACGCAGTATTTT
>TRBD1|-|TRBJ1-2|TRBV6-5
CASSPTGPGYGYTF
TGTGCCAGCAGCCCGACAGGGCCGGGGTATGGCTACACCTTC
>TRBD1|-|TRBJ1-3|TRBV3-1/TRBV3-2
CASSHGQGANTIYF
TGTGCCAGCAGCCACGGACAGGGGGCGAACACCATATATTTT
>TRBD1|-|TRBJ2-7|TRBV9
CASSDGTGMHEQYF
TGTGCCAGCAGCGACGGGACAGGGATGCACGAGCAGTACTTC
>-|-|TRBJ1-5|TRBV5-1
CASSPGGGNQPQHF
TGCGCCAGCAGCCCGGGGGGAGGGAATCAGCCCCAGCATTTT
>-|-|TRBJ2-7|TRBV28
CASSQNVGGRHEQYF
TGTGCCAGCAGTCAAAACGTAGGTGGGCGACACGAGCAGTACTTC
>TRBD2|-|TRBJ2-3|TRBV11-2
CASSLVVGGNSDTQYF
TGTGCCAGCAGCTTAGTGGTGGGGGGGAATTCGGATACGCAGTATTTT
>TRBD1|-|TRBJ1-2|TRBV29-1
CSVEGGDRGRESRTF
TGCAGCGTTGAAGGGGGTGACAGGGGCCGAGAGAGTAGGACCTTC
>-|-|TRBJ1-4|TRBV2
CASSEGGLVNEKLFF
TGTGCCAGCAGTGAAGGAGGGCTTGTTAATGAAAAACTGTTTTTT
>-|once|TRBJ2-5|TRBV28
CASRSTGNSAETQYF
TGTGCCAGCAGATCCACCGGGAACTCAGCGGAGACCCAGTACTTC
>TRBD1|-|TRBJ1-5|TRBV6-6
CASSYSDRGEGQPQHF
TGTGCCAGCAGTTACTCGGACAGGGGGGAGGGTCAGCCCCAGCATTTT
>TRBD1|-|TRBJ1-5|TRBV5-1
CASSPGDRGPNQPQHF
TGCGCCAGCAGCCCCGGGGACAGGGGGCCAAATCAGCCCCAGCATTTT
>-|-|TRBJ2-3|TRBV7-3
CASSLQSTDTQYF
TGTGCCAGCAGCTTACAAAGCACAGATACGCAGTATTTT
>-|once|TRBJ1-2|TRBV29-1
CSANGGGYGYTF
TGCAGCGCCAATGGGGGCGGGTATGGCTACACCTTC
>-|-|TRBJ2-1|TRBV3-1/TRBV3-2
CASKFTGKNEQFF
TGTGCCAGCAAGTTCACAGGGAAAAATGAGCAGTTCTTC
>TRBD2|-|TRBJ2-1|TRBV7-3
CASSFAGTSGRDEQFF
TGTGCCAGCAGCTTCGCCGGGACTAGCGGGAGAGATGAGCAGTTCTTC
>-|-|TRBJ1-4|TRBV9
CASSVVPGGSNEKLFF
TGTGCCAGCAGCGTAGTTCCGGGGGGCTCTAATGAAAAACTGTTTTTT
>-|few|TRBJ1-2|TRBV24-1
CATSERGNYGYTF
TGTGCCACCAGTGAGAGGGGGAACTATGGCTACACCTTC
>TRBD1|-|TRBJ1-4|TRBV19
CASSIVGTGNEKLFF
TGTGCCAGTAGTATAGTCGGGACAGGGAATGAAAAACTGTTTTTT